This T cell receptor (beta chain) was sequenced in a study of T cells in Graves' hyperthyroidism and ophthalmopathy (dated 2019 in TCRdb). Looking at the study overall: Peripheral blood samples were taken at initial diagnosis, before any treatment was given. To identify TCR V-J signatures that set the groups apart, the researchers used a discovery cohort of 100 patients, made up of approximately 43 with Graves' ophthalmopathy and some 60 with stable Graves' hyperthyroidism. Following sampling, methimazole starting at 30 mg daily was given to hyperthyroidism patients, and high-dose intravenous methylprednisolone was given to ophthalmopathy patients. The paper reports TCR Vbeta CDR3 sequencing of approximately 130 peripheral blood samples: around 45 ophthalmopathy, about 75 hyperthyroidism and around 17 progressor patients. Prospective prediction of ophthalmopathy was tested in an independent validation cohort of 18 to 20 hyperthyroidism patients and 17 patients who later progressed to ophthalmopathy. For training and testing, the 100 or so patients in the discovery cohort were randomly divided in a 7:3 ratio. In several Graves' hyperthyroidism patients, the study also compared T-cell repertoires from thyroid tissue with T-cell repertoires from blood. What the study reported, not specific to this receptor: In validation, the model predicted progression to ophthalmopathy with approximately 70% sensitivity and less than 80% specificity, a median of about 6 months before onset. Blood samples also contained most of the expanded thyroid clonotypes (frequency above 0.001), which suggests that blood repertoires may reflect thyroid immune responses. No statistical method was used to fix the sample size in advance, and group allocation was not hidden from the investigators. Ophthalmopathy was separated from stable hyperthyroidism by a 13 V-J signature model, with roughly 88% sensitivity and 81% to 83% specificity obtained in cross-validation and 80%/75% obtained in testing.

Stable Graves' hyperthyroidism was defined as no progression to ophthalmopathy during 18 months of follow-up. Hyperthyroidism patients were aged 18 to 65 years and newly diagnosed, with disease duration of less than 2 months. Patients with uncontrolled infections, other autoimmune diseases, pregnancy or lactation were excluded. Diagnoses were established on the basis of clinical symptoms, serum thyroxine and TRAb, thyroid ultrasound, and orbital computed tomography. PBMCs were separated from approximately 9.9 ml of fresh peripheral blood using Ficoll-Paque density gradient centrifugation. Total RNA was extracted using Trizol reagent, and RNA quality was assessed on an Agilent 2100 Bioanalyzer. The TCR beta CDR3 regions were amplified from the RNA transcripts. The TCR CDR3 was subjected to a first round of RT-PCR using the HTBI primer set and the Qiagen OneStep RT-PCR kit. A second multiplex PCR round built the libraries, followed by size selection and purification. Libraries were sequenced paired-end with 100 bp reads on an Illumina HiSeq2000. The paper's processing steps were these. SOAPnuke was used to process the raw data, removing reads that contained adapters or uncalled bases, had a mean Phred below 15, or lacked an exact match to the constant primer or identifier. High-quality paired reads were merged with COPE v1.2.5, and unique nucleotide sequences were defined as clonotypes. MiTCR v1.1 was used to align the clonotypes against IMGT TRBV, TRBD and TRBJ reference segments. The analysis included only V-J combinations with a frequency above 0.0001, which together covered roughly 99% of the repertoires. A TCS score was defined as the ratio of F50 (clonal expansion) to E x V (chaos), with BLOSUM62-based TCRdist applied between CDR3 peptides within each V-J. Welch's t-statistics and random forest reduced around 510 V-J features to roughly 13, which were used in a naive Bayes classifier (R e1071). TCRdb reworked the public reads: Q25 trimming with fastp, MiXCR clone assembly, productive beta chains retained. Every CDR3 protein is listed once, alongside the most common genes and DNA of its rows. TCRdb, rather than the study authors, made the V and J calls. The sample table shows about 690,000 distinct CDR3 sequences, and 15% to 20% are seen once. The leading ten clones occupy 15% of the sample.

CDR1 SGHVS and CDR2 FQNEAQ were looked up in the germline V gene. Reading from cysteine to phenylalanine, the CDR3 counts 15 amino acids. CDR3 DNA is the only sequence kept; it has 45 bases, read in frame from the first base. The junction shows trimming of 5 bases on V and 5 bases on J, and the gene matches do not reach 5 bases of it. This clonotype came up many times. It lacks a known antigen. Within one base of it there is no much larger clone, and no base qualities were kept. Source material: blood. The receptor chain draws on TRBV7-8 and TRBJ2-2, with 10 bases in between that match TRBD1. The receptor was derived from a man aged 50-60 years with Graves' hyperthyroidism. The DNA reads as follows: TGTGCCAGCAGCCCACAGGACAGGGGGACCGGGGAGCTGTTTTTT. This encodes CASSPQDRGTGELFF.